This T cell receptor (beta chain) derives from a study of shared clonotypes between healthy human individuals. The study, taken as a whole, reports: The expectation was that sequencing depth would affect clonotype sharing among donors.

The authors distributed each subset's genomic DNA evenly over several immunoSEQ plates. Authors' processing steps: Junction-only sequences without quality scores were provided by ImmunoSEQ, so filtering was different. The table came from immunoSEQ multiplex PCR; TCRdb's copy has only in-frame clones and leaves some out. The DNA gave D and trimming, while V, J and clone size come from that table. The table records under 600,000 clones, around 78% of them present only once. Concerning this clone: What it recognizes is unknown.

The germline CDR1 and CDR2 sequences are SGHDT and YYEEEE. Deletions cut 3 bases from V and 3 bases from J, with 14 bases between. The CDR3 totals 15 residues. The genes are TRBV5-6 and TRBJ2-3; possible D gene TRBD2, 7 bases. This sequence was found in a middle-aged woman in good health. Some clones in this sample may be carry-over from other donors' samples. The material sequenced was PBMCs. The CDR3 region is CASSWGGGPTDTQYF. The CDR3 DNA follows: TGTGCCAGCAGCTGGGGGGGCGGACCAACAGATACGCAGTATTTT.